These T cell receptor beta chains were read from a single sample in a study of blood T cell repertoires in COVID-19. Here immunoSEQ multiplex PCR was the method, and the copy in TCRdb shows in-frame clones only, minus some. The table lists about 130,000 clones, 79% of them singletons. The sample comprised peripheral blood. Receptors originate from a woman aged 65 to 85 with COVID-19, enrolled during active disease. The CDR3 runs from the conserved cysteine through the conserved F or W. A D gene is named only where the DNA matches it firmly. Expanded clones are given a class, and other clones once, few, many or no size at all.

V gene	clone size	J gene	D gene	CDR3 DNA	CDR3 protein
TRBV6-6	-	TRBJ1-3	TRBD1	TGTGCCAGCAGCGTTGGGACAGGGGGTTCGGGAAACACCATATATTTT	CASSVGTGGSGNTIYF
TRBV7-9	-	TRBJ1-3	-	TGTGCCAGCAGCTCGTTAGACATGCGTGGGGGAAACACCATATATTTT	CASSSLDMRGGNTIYF
TRBV9	few	TRBJ2-1	-	TGTGCCAGCAGCGTGGGTAGCTTGTCCTACAATGAGCAGTTCTTC	CASSVGSLSYNEQFF
TRBV3-1/TRBV3-2	few	TRBJ1-4	-	TGTGCCAGCAGCCAAGTAGGGGTTGGGGAAAAACTGTTTTTT	CASSQVGVGEKLFF
TRBV2	-	TRBJ1-5	-	TGTGCCAGCTCCCCGGGGGGAGTAGGGGGGGACAATCAGCCCCAGCATTTT	CASSPGGVGGDNQPQHF
TRBV10-3	few	TRBJ1-5	-	TGTGCCACCGGAGTGGACACCAATCAGCCCCAGCATTTT	CATGVDTNQPQHF
TRBV27	-	TRBJ1-2	-	TGTGCCAGCAGCGGGGGAGGTAACTATGGCTACACCTTC	CASSGGGNYGYTF
TRBV5-6	-	TRBJ1-1	TRBD1	TGTGCCAGCAGCTTGGGGACAGGGGGCGGTCGGTCCGACACTGAAGCTTTCTTT	CASSLGTGGGRSDTEAFF
TRBV30	once	TRBJ2-2	-	TGTGCCCGCACCAGGGGTAGGGGGGAGCTGTTTTTT	CARTRGRGELFF
TRBV5-1	-	TRBJ2-7	-	TGCGCCAGCAGCTTGTGGCGGGCCCCCTACGAGCAGTACTTC	CASSLWRAPYEQYF
TRBV12-5	-	TRBJ1-1	-	TGTGCTAGTGGCAAAGGGGCAGGGACAACGTTGGCTGAAGCTTTCTTT	CASGKGAGTTLAEAFF
TRBV4-2	-	TRBJ2-2	TRBD1	TGTGCCAGCAGCCAGCCAGACAGGGAGAACACCGGGGAGCTGTTTTTT	CASSQPDRENTGELFF
TRBV19	-	TRBJ2-3	-	TGTGCCAGTAGTAACTATGCGGGGCCAGATACGCAGTATTTT	CASSNYAGPDTQYF
TRBV10-3	-	TRBJ1-4	-	TGTGCCATCAGTGAGTTACAGGGTGAAAAACTGTTTTTT	CAISELQGEKLFF
TRBV20-1	-	TRBJ1-2	-	TGCAGTGCTAGTGCGGGAAATGGCTACACCTTC	CSASAGNGYTF
TRBV5-6	-	TRBJ1-1	-	TGTGCCAGCAGCTTTCGACAAAGGAACACTGAAGCTTTCTTT	CASSFRQRNTEAFF
TRBV9	-	TRBJ1-2	-	TGTGCCAGCAGCCTCCACTATGGCTACACCTTC	CASSLHYGYTF
TRBV10-3	-	TRBJ2-1	-	TGTGCCATCAGACCGGGGGATAGCTCCTACAATGAGCAGTTCTTC	CAIRPGDSSYNEQFF
TRBV15	once	TRBJ2-1	TRBD1	TGTGCCACCAGTACGACAGGGACCAATGAGCAGTTCTTC	CATSTTGTNEQFF
TRBV10-3	-	TRBJ1-2	TRBD1	TGTGCCATCAGTGAAGGGACAGCCTCTAACTATGGCTACACCTTC	CAISEGTASNYGYTF
TRBV28	-	TRBJ2-7	TRBD1	TGTGCCACCAAGAGGGGACAGGGGGCGTCCGAGCAGTACTTC	CATKRGQGASEQYF
TRBV6-5	-	TRBJ1-4	-	TGTGCCAGCAGAACGGGGGGCCCTAATGAAAAACTGTTTTTT	CASRTGGPNEKLFF